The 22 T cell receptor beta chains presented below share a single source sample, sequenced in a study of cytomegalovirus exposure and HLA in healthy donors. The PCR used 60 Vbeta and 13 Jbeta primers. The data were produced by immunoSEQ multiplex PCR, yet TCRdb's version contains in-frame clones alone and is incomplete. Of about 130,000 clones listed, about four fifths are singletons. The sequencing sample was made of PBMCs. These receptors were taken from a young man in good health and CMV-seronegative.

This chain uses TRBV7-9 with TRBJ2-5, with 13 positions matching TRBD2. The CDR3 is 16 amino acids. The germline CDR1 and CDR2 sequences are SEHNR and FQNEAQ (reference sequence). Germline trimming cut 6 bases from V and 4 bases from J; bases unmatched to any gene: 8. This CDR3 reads CASRPGLAGVGETQYF. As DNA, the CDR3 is TGTGCCAGCAGACCTGGACTAGCGGGAGTAGGAGAGACCCAGTACTTC.

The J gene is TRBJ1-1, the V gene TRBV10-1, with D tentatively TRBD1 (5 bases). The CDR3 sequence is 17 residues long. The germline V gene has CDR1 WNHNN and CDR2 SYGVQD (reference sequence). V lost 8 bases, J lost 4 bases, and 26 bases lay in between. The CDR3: CASPTPGTLKGGTEAFF. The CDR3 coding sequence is TGCGCCAGCCCAACCCCCGGGACTCTAAAAGGTGGCACTGAAGCTTTCTTT.

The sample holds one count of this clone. CDR3 loop: CASSSRQGAYEQYF. As DNA, the CDR3 is TGTGCCAGCAGTTCTAGACAGGGCGCCTACGAGCAGTACTTC. The rearrangement links TRBV6-5 to TRBJ2-7; TRBD1 matches at 7 bases. CDR3 size: 14 residues. The germline gives CDR1 MNHEY, CDR2 SVGAGI. The V gene end was trimmed by 4 bases and the J gene end by 2 bases; junction bases not matched to a gene: 5.

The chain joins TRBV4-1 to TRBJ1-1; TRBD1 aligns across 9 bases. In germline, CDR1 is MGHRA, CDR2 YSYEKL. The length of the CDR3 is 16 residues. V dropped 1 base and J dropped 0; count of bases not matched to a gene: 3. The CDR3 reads CASSQGQGGVNTEAFF. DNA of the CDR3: TGCGCCAGCAGCCAAGGACAGGGGGGAGTGAACACTGAAGCTTTCTTT.

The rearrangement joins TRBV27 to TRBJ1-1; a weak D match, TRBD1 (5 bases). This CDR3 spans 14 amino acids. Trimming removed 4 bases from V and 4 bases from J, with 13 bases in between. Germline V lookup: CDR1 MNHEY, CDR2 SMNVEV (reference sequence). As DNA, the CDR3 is TGTGCCAGCAGTTATAGGACAAGGAGCACTGAAGCTTTCTTT. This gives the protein CASSYRTRSTEAFF.

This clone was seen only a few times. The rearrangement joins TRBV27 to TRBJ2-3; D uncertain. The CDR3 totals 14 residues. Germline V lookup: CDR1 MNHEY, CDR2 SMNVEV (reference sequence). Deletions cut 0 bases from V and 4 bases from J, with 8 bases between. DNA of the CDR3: TGTGCCAGCAGTTTATCCCGTCCGGCAGATACGCAGTATTTT. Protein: CASSLSRPADTQYF.

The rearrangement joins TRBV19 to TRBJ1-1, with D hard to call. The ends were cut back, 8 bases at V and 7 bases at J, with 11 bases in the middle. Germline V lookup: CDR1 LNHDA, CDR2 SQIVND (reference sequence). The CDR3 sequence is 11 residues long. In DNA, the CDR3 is TGTGCCAGTCGCCTCGGGAGTGAAGCTTTCTTT. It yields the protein CASRLGSEAFF.

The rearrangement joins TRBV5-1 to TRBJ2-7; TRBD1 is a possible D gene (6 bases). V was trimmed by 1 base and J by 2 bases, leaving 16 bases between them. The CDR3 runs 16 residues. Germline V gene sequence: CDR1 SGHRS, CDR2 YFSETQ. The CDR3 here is CASSLFSQGTPYEQYF. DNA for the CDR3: TGCGCCAGCAGCTTGTTTTCGCAGGGGACCCCCTACGAGCAGTACTTC.

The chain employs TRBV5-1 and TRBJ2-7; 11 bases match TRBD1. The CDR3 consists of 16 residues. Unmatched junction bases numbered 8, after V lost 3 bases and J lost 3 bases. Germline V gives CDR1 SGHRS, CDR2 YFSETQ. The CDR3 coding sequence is TGCGCCAGCAGCTCTGGACAGGGGGCACTTCTCTACGAGCAGTACTTC. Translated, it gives CASSSGQGALLYEQYF. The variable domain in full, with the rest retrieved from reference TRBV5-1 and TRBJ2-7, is KAGVTQTPRYLIKTRGQQVTLSCSPISGHRSVSWYQQTPGQGLQFLFEYFSETQRNKGNFPGRFSGRQFSNSRSEMNVSTLELGDSALYLCASSSGQGALLYEQYFGPGTRLTVT.

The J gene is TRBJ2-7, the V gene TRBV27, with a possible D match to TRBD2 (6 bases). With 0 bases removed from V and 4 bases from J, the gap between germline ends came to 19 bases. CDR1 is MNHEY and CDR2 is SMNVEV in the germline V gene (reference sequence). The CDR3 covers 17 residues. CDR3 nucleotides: TGTGCCAGCAGTTTATCGGTGGGCGGGAATACAAAGTACGAGCAGTACTTC. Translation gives CASSLSVGGNTKYEQYF.

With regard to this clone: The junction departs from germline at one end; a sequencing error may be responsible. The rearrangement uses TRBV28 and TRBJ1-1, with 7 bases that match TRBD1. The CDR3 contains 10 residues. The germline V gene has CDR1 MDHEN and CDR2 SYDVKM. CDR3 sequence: CASGEGGQKF. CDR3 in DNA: TGTGCCAGCGGTGAGGGGGGACAGAAATTT. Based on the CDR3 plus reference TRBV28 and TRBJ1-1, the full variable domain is DVKVTQSSRYLVKRTGEKVFLECVQDMDHENMFWYRQDPGLGLRLIYFSYDVKMKEKGDIPEGYSVSREKKERFSLILESASTNQTSMYLCASGEGGQKFGQGTRLTVV.

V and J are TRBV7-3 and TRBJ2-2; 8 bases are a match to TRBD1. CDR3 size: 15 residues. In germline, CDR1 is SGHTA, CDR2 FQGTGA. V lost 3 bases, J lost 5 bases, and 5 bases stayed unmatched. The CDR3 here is CASSFLGQDTGELFF. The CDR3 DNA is TGTGCCAGCAGCTTTTTGGGACAGGATACCGGGGAGCTGTTTTTT.

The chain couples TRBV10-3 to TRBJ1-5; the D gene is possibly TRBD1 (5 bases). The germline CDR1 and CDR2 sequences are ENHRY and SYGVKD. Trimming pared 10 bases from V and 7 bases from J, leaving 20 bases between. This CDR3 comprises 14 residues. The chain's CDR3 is CANRRDGSGQPQHF. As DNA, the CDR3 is TGTGCCAACCGACGGGACGGCAGCGGGCAGCCCCAGCATTTT.

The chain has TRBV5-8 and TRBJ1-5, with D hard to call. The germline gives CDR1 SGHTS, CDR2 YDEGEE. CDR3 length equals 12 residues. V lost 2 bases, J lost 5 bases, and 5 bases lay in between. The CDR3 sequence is CASSFYHQPQHF. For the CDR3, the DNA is TGTGCCAGCAGCTTCTATCATCAGCCCCAGCATTTT.

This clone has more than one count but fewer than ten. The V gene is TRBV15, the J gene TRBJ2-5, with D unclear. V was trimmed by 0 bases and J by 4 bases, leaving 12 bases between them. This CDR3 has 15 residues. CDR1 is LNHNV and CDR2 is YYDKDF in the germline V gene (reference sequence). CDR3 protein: CATSRDTGAIETQYF. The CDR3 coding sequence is TGTGCCACCAGCAGAGATACGGGTGCGATAGAGACCCAGTACTTC.

The CDR3 loop reads CSARDDEQFF. The CDR3 nucleotides are TGCAGTGCTAGAGACGATGAGCAGTTCTTC. This rearrangement joins TRBV20-1 to TRBJ2-1; D unresolved. Germline V gives CDR1 DFQATT, CDR2 SNEGSKA (reference sequence). V was shortened by 0 bases and J by 8 bases, with 2 bases between the two germline ends. This CDR3 contains 10 residues.

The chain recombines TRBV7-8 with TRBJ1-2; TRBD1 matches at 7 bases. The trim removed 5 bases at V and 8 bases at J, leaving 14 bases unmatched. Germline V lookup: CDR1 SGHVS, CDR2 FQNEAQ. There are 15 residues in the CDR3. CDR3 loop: CASSPIPQGGDGYTF. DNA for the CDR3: TGTGCCAGCAGCCCAATTCCCCAGGGGGGTGACGGCTACACCTTC. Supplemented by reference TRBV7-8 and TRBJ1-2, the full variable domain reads GAGVSQSPRYKVAKRGQDVALRCDPISGHVSLFWYQQALGQGPEFLTYFQNEAQLDKSGLPSDRFFAERPEGSVSTLKIQRTQQEDSAVYLCASSPIPQGGDGYTFGSGTRLTVV.

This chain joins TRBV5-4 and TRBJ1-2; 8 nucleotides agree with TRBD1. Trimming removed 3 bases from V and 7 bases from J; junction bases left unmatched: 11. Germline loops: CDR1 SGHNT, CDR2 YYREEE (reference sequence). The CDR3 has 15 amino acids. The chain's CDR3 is CASSSQTGVFGGYTF. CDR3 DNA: TGTGCCAGCAGCTCCCAGACAGGGGTTTTTGGTGGCTACACCTTC.

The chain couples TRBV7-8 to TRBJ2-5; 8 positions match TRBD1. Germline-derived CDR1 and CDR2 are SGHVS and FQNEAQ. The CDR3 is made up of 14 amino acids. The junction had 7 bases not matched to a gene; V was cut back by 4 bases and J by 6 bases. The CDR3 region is CASSSRTGTQTQYF. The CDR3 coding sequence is TGTGCCAGCAGCTCCAGGACAGGGACTCAGACCCAGTACTTC. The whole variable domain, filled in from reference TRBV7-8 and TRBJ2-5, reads GAGVSQSPRYKVAKRGQDVALRCDPISGHVSLFWYQQALGQGPEFLTYFQNEAQLDKSGLPSDRFFAERPEGSVSTLKIQRTQQEDSAVYLCASSSRTGTQTQYFGPGTRLLVL.

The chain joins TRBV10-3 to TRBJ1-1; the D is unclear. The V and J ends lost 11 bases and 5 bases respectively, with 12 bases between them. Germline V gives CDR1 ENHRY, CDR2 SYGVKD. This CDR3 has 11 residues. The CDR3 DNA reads TGTGCCTCTCACCCGGGAACTGAAGCTTTCTTT. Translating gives CASHPGTEAFF.

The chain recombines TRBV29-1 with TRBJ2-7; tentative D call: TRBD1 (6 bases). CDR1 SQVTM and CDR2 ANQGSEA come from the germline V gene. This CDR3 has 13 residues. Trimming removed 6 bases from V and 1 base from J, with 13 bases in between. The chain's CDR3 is CSVKADSSYEQYF. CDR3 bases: TGCAGCGTAAAAGCGGACAGTTCCTACGAGCAGTACTTC.

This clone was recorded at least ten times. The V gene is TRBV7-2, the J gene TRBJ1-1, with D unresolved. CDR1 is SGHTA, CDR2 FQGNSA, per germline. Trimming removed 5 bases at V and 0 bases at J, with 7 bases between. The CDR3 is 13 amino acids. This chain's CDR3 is CASSTSVNTEAFF. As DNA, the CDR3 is TGTGCCAGCAGCACCAGCGTGAACACTGAAGCTTTCTTT.